The 19 T cell receptor beta chains below were found in one sample sequenced in a study of blood T cell repertoires in COVID-19. Sequencing used immunoSEQ multiplex PCR; TCRdb keeps in-frame clones, though not all of them. The sample consists of roughly 35,000 clones, more than 85% of them appearing once. The sample comprised peripheral blood. The receptors shown here come from a man between 65 and 79 years old with acute or convalescent COVID-19.

The chain combines TRBV28 with TRBJ2-7; TRBD2 matches 8 bases. The CDR3 spans 14 residues. The V gene's germline CDR1 is MDHEN and CDR2 SYDVKM. J was trimmed by 2 bases and V by 5 bases; bases with no gene match: 5. The CDR3 spells CASSRLAGPYEQYF. DNA for the CDR3: TGTGCCAGCAGTCGATTAGCGGGACCCTACGAGCAGTACTTC.

The rearrangement joins TRBV29-1 to TRBJ1-1; maybe TRBD1 (5 bases). The germline gives CDR1 SQVTM, CDR2 ANQGSEA. CDR3 size: 13 residues. V lost 7 bases, J lost 1 base, and 13 bases lay in between. In DNA form, the CDR3 reads TGCAGCGGTTGGGACTTTCCGAACACTGAAGCTTTCTTT. Translation: CSGWDFPNTEAFF.

The rearrangement joins TRBV5-4 to TRBJ1-2; D may be TRBD1 (5 bases). The CDR3 totals 16 residues. V gave up 0 bases and J gave up 8 bases, with 20 bases separating them. The germline CDR1 and CDR2 sequences are SGHNT and YYREEE (reference sequence). CDR3 sequence reads: CASSLGLVGRNWGYTF. The CDR3, as DNA: TGTGCCAGCAGCTTGGGGCTAGTGGGGCGAAATTGGGGCTACACCTTC.

This chain joins TRBV6-5 and TRBJ1-1; 7 bases map to TRBD1. This CDR3 has 16 amino acids. The V segment lost 2 bases and the J segment 2 bases; nucleotides outside the gene matches: 8. In germline, CDR1 is MNHEY, CDR2 SVGAGI. CDR3 loop: CASSYRETGINTEAFF. CDR3 nucleotides: TGTGCCAGCAGTTACCGCGAGACAGGGATTAACACTGAAGCTTTCTTT.

As concerns this clone: A read error may account for a junction end that differs from germline. The genes are TRBV27 and TRBJ2-7; perhaps TRBD1 as D (5 bases). Germline CDR1 is MNHEY and CDR2 is SMNVEV (reference sequence). The CDR3 sequence is 11 residues long. The CDR3 DNA sequence: TGTGCCAGCAGTCCTCGACAGATTTTGAACTTC. This gives the protein CASSPRQILNF.

J is TRBJ1-3 and V is TRBV27; the match to TRBD1 covers 7 bases. With 6 bases clipped from V and 0 bases from J, the junction kept 11 bases outside the gene matches. The CDR3 sequence is 17 residues long. Germline CDR1 reads MNHEY; CDR2 reads SMNVEV (reference sequence). This chain's CDR3 is CASSRNHRGLSGNTIYF. The CDR3 DNA sequence: TGTGCCAGCAGCCGGAACCACAGGGGTCTCTCTGGAAACACCATATATTTT.

The V and J genes are TRBV29-1 and TRBJ2-5, with D possibly matching TRBD2 (5 bases). Per the germline V gene, CDR1 is SQVTM and CDR2 is ANQGSEA. V shed 3 bases and J shed 4 bases, with 15 bases lying between them. The CDR3 spans 14 residues. CDR3 in DNA: TGCAGCGTTGATGAATTCGGGAAACGAGAGACCCAGTACTTC. Translated, it gives CSVDEFGKRETQYF.

The chain has TRBV7-9 and TRBJ1-4; D call uncertain. CDR3 length: 13 amino acids. Trimming stripped 2 bases from V and 6 bases from J, with 7 bases between. From germline, CDR1 is SEHNR and CDR2 FQNEAQ (reference sequence). As DNA, the CDR3 is TGTGCCAGCAGCTTACTGGGAGATGAAAAACTGTTTTTT. Translation gives CASSLLGDEKLFF.

The rearrangement joins TRBV2 to TRBJ1-1; no clear D. CDR3 length equals 15 residues. V lost 2 bases and J lost 6, with 16 bases in between. From germline, CDR1 is SNHLY and CDR2 FYNNEI. CDR3 protein: CASSENMGGRAEAFF. The CDR3 bases are TGTGCCAGCAGTGAAAATATGGGAGGTCGCGCTGAAGCTTTCTTT.

Points on this clone: One end of the junction is discordant with germline, which a read error may explain. V and J are TRBV3-1 (or the pseudogene TRBV3-2) and TRBJ1-2; TRBD1 aligns across 8 bases. CDR3 length: 11 residues. Germline CDR1 reads LGHDT; CDR2 reads YNNKEL (reference sequence). Here the CDR3 reads CASSHEDRAIF. CDR3 nucleotides: TGTGCCAGCAGCCATGAGGACAGGGCGATCTTC.

V is TRBV18 and J is TRBJ1-2, with TRBD1 matching 7 bases. V trimming: 11 bases; J trimming: 2 bases; junction bases outside the gene matches: 11. The V gene's germline CDR1 is KGHSH and CDR2 LQKENI. This CDR3 comprises 14 residues. CDR3 DNA sequence: TGTGCCGGACGCCGGGACAGCGGGAACTATGGCTACACCTTC. It encodes CAGRRDSGNYGYTF. Looking up the rest from reference TRBV18 and TRBJ1-2 gives the full variable domain: NAGVMQNPRHLVRRRGQEARLRCSPMKGHSHVYWYRQLPEEGLKFMVYLQKENIIDESGMPKERFSAEFPKEGPSILRIQQVVRGDSAAYFCAGRRDSGNYGYTFGSGTRLTVV.

The rearrangement links TRBV27 to TRBJ2-3, with 10 bases that match TRBD2. Trimming cost V 5 bases and J 6 bases; bases outside gene matches: 8. CDR3 length: 15 residues. Germline V gene data show CDR1 as MNHEY and CDR2 as SMNVEV (reference sequence). CDR3 loop: CASSQIAGGGDTQYF. Here the CDR3 DNA reads TGTGCCAGCAGTCAAATAGCGGGGGGAGGGGATACGCAGTATTTT.

This chain links TRBV6-5 with TRBJ2-7, with D perhaps matching TRBD2 (6 bases). V lost 6 bases and J lost 3, with 12 bases in between. CDR1 MNHEY and CDR2 SVGAGI come from the germline V gene. The CDR3 is 13 amino acids. The CDR3 sequence: CASSFAGSYEQYF. CDR3 coding DNA: TGTGCCAGCAGCTTCGCGGGAAGCTACGAGCAGTACTTC.

The J gene is TRBJ1-6, the V gene TRBV29-1; no reliable D call. The CDR3 is 13 residues long. Trimming shortened V by 5 bases and J by 9 bases, and 14 bases separated the two germline ends. Germline V lookup: CDR1 SQVTM, CDR2 ANQGSEA. The CDR3 region has the DNA TGCAGCGTTTCCGAGGGATGGGGTTCACCCCTCCACTTT. Protein product: CSVSEGWGSPLHF.

This clone has just one count. The chain employs TRBV2 and TRBJ2-5, with 8 bases matching TRBD1. This CDR3 is built from 13 residues. J gave up 1 base and V 9 bases, and 4 bases lay outside the gene matches. CDR1 is SNHLY and CDR2 is FYNNEI in the germline V gene. The CDR3 sequence: CASQGQAQETQYF. The CDR3 DNA reads as TGTGCCAGTCAGGGACAGGCCCAAGAGACCCAGTACTTC.

V usage is TRBV5-5 and J usage is TRBJ2-5; 8 nucleotides line up with TRBD2. V shed 4 bases, J shed 0 bases, and the junction held 5 bases outside the gene matches. Germline V CDR1 and CDR2: SGHKS, YYEKEE (reference sequence). The CDR3 has 15 amino acids. CDR3 residues: CASSVSGTNQETQYF. The CDR3 region has the DNA TGTGCCAGCAGCGTTAGCGGGACCAACCAAGAGACCCAGTACTTC.

The chain carries TRBV9 and TRBJ1-1; D is uncertain. V was cut by 1 base and J by 1 base, with 5 bases left in between. The CDR3 has 13 residues. CDR1 and CDR2 from the germline V gene are SGDLS and YYNGEE. CDR3 nucleotide sequence: TGTGCCAGCAGCGTACAATCGAACACTGAAGCTTTCTTT. Translated, it gives CASSVQSNTEAFF.

The chain employs TRBV29-1 and TRBJ2-2; tentative D call: TRBD1 (6 bases). V gave up 7 bases and J gave up 4 bases, with 13 bases separating them. The germline gives CDR1 SQVTM, CDR2 ANQGSEA. This CDR3 has 13 amino acids. The CDR3 loop reads CSGHRDTTGELFF. CDR3 in DNA: TGCAGCGGACACCGGGACACCACCGGGGAGCTGTTTTTT.

The rearrangement links TRBV2 to TRBJ1-2, with D hard to call. The CDR3 spans 12 residues. The germline V and J ends were trimmed by 1 base and 10 bases, with 10 bases remaining between them. The V gene's germline CDR1 is SNHLY and CDR2 FYNNEI. The CDR3 protein is CASSEGAQVYTF. CDR3 DNA sequence: TGTGCCAGCAGTGAAGGGGCTCAGGTCTACACCTTC.